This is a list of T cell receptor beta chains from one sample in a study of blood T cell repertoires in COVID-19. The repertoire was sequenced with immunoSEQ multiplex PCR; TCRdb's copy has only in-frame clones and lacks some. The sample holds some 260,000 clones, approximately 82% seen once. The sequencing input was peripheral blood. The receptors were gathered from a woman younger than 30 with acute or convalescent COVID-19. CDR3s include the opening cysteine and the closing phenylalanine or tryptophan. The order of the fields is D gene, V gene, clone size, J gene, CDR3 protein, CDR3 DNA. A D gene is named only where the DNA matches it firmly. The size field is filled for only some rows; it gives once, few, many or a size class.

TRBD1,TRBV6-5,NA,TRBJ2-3,CASSYSGQGTDTQYF,TGTGCCAGCAGTTACTCGGGACAGGGCACAGATACGCAGTATTTT
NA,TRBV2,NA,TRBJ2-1,CASTILALGEQFF,TGTGCCAGCACCATTCTAGCGCTCGGTGAGCAGTTCTTC
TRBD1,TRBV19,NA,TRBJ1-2,CASRNPGQGANYGYTF,TGTGCCAGTAGGAACCCGGGACAGGGGGCAAACTATGGCTACACCTTC
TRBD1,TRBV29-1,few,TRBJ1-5,CSVTTGQASNQPQHF,TGCAGCGTCACCACAGGACAGGCAAGCAATCAGCCCCAGCATTTT
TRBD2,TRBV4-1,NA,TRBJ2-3,CASSQEGLAGGPWVTDTQYF,TGCGCCAGCAGCCAAGAAGGGCTAGCGGGAGGGCCGTGGGTCACAGATACGCAGTATTTT
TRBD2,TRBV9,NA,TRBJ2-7,CASSVEAGGPNEQYF,TGTGCCAGCAGCGTAGAGGCGGGAGGGCCCAACGAGCAGTACTTC
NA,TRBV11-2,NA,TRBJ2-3,CASSSPARDTDTQYF,TGTGCCAGCAGCTCACCTGCGCGAGACACAGATACGCAGTATTTT
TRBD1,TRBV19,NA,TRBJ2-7,CASSRTGPNEQYF,TGTGCCAGTAGCAGGACAGGGCCGAATGAGCAGTACTTC
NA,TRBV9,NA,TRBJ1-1,CASSVGQGARMNTEAFF,TGTGCCAGCAGCGTAGGGCAGGGCGCCCGCATGAACACTGAAGCTTTCTTT
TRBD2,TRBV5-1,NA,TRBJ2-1,CASSLGPPGTSGIDEQFF,TGCGCCAGCAGCTTGGGGCCCCCCGGGACTAGCGGGATCGATGAGCAGTTCTTC
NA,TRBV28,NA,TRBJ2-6,CASRRQGGRISGANVLTF,TGTGCCAGCAGGAGACAGGGCGGGAGGATCTCTGGGGCCAACGTCCTGACTTTC
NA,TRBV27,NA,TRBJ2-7,CASSSFYEQYF,TGTGCCAGCAGTTCGTTCTACGAGCAGTACTTC
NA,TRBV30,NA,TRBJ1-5,CAWSPARNQPQHF,TGTGCCTGGAGTCCAGCGCGAAATCAGCCCCAGCATTTT
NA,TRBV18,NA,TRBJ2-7,CASSRRDSDSYEQYF,TGTGCCAGCTCACGGCGGGACTCAGACTCCTACGAGCAGTACTTC
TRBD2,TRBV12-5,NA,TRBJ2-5,CASGLGASGSETQYF,TGTGCTAGTGGTTTGGGAGCTAGCGGGAGTGAGACCCAGTACTTC
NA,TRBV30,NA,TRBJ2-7,CAWRPLSSAPNYEQYF,TGTGCCTGGAGGCCCCTCTCTAGCGCCCCTAACTACGAGCAGTACTTC
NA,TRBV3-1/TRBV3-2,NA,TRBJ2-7,CASSLKTGLSLDEQYF,TGTGCCAGCAGCCTAAAAACGGGACTGTCCCTTGACGAGCAGTACTTC
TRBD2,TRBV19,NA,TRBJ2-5,CASSPGLAGSWETQYF,TGTGCCAGTAGTCCTGGACTAGCGGGGTCCTGGGAGACCCAGTACTTC
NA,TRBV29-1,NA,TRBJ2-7,CSVEDLSQGREQYF,TGCAGCGTTGAAGATCTTAGCCAGGGGCGCGAGCAGTACTTC
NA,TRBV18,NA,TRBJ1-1,CASSPGRRSRGDHTEAFF,TGTGCCAGCTCACCGGGACGACGTTCTCGGGGGGATCACACTGAAGCTTTCTTT
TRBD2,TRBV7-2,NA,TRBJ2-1,CASSFTSGGGEQFF,TGTGCCAGCAGCTTCACTAGCGGGGGGGGTGAGCAGTTCTTC
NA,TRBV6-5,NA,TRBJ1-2,CASSYGPRNYGYTF,TGTGCCAGCAGTTACGGTCCCAGGAACTATGGCTACACCTTC
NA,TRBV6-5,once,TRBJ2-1,CASSLLRAPEQFF,TGTGCCAGCAGTCTACTCAGGGCTCCCGAGCAGTTCTTC
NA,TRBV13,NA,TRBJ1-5,CARLRRDSNQPQHF,TGTGCCAGACTTAGGAGGGATAGCAATCAGCCCCAGCATTTT
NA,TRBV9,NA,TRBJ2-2,CASSVTGQAVTGELFF,TGTGCCAGCAGCGTGACGGGACAAGCGGTCACCGGGGAGCTGTTTTTT
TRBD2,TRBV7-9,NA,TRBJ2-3,CASSPRGTSGSTDTQYF,TGTGCCAGCAGCCCTCGAGGGACTAGCGGAAGCACAGATACGCAGTATTTT
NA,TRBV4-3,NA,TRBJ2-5,CASSSHRAPQETQYF,TGCGCCAGCAGCTCCCACAGGGCCCCTCAAGAGACCCAGTACTTC
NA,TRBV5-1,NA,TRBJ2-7,CASSLGGTYEQYF,TGCGCCAGCAGCTTGGGCGGGACCTACGAGCAGTACTTC
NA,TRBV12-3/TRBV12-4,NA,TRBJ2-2,CASTQGYTGELFF,TGTGCCAGCACCCAGGGATACACCGGGGAGCTGTTTTTT
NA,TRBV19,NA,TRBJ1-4,CASSWRQNEKLFF,TGTGCCAGTAGTTGGAGACAGAATGAAAAACTGTTTTTT
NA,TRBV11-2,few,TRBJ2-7,CASSQNRGYEQYF,TGTGCCAGCAGCCAAAATAGAGGCTACGAGCAGTACTTC
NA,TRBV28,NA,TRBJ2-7,CASSPDRDNPYEQYF,TGTGCCAGCAGTCCAGACCGGGACAACCCCTACGAGCAGTACTTC
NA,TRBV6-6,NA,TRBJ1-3,CASSYQTGNTIYF,TGTGCCAGCAGTTATCAGACTGGAAACACCATATATTTT
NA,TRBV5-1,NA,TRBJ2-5,CASSLESGEETQYF,TGCGCCAGCAGCTTGGAATCTGGAGAAGAGACCCAGTACTTC
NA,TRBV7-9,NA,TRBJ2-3,CASSSGVGGADTQYF,TGTGCCAGCAGCTCGGGGGTGGGCGGCGCAGATACGCAGTATTTT
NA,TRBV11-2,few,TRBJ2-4,CASSLDRLKNIQYF,TGTGCCAGCAGCTTAGACAGGTTGAAAAACATTCAGTACTTC
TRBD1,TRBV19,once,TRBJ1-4,CASTSGTGYEKLFF,TGTGCCAGTACTTCTGGGACAGGGTATGAAAAACTGTTTTTT
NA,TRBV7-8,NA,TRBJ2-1,CASSFRDYSYNEQFF,TGTGCCAGCAGCTTCCGCGACTACTCCTACAATGAGCAGTTCTTC
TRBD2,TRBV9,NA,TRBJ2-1,CASSVQTAGGGNEQFF,TGTGCCAGCAGCGTTCAGACAGCGGGAGGGGGGAATGAGCAGTTCTTC
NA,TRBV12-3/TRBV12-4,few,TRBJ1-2,CASSFGERYGYTF,TGTGCCAGCAGTTTCGGGGAACGTTATGGCTACACCTTC
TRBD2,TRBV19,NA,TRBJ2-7,CASSIASGRAYEQYF,TGTGCCAGTAGTATAGCTAGCGGGAGGGCCTACGAGCAGTACTTC
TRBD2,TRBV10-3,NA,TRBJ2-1,CAISAAGGPNNEQFF,TGTGCCATCAGTGCGGCGGGAGGGCCGAACAATGAGCAGTTCTTC
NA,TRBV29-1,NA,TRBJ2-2,CSVGVGDTGELFF,TGCAGCGTAGGGGTTGGTGACACCGGGGAGCTGTTTTTT
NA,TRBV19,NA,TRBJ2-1,CASRPPDRNNEQFF,TGTGCCAGTAGGCCCCCGGACAGAAACAATGAGCAGTTCTTC
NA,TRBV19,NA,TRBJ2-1,CASSIRVRGNEQFF,TGTGCCAGTAGTATTCGGGTGAGGGGGAATGAGCAGTTCTTC
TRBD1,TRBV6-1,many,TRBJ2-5,CASSEQGASETQYF,TGTGCCAGCAGTGAGCAGGGGGCGAGTGAGACCCAGTACTTC
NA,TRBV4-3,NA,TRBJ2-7,CASSQGTLYEQYF,TGCGCCAGCAGCCAAGGCACGCTATACGAGCAGTACTTC
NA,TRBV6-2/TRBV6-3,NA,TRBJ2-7,CASSYSWQGFEQYF,TGTGCCAGCAGTTACTCATGGCAGGGGTTCGAGCAGTACTTC
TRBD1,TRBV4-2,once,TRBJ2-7,CASSQQTGTGAAEQYF,TGTGCCAGCAGCCAGCAGACCGGGACAGGGGCAGCCGAGCAGTACTTC
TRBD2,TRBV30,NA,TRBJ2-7,CAWTLGTSSYEQYF,TGTGCCTGGACCTTGGGGACTAGCTCCTACGAGCAGTACTTC
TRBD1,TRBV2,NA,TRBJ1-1,CASSGGTGRLSTEAFF,TGTGCCAGCAGTGGAGGGACAGGGCGCTTGTCCACTGAAGCTTTCTTT
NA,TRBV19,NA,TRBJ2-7,CASSIHHEGGATKQYF,TGTGCCAGTAGTATTCATCACGAAGGAGGAGCTACGAAGCAGTACTTC
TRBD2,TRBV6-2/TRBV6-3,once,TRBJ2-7,CASSYIGLATYEQYF,TGTGCCAGCAGTTACATTGGACTAGCGACCTACGAGCAGTACTTC
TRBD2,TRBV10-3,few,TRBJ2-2,CAIRALRLAGGRTGELFF,TGTGCCATCAGGGCCTTACGACTAGCGGGAGGGCGTACCGGGGAGCTGTTTTTT
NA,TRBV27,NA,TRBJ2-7,CASSLGRTYEQYF,TGTGCCAGCAGTTTAGGCAGGACCTACGAGCAGTACTTC